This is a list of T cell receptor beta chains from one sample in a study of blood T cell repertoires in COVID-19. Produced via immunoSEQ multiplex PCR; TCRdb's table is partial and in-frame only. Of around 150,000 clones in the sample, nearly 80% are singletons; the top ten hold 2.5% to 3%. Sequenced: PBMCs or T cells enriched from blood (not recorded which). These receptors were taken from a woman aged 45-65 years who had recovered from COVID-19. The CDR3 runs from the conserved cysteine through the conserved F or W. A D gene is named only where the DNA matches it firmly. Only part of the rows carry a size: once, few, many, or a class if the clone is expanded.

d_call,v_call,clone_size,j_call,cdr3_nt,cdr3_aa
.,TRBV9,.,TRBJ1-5,TGTGCCAGCAGCGGTTTAAGCAATCAGCCCCAGCATTTT,CASSGLSNQPQHF
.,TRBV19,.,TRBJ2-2,TGTGCCAGTACCTTCAGGGGGGCTAACACCGGGGAGCTGTTTTTT,CASTFRGANTGELFF
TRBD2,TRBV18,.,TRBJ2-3,TGTGCCAGCTCACCAACTAGCGGGGGCGGCACAGATACGCAGTATTTT,CASSPTSGGGTDTQYF
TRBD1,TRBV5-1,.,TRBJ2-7,TGCGCCAGCAGCCCGACAGGGGGCGGGGGGGAGCAGTACTTC,CASSPTGGGGEQYF
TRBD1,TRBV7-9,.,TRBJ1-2,TGTGCCAGCAACGGACAAGGGGGCGGCTACACCTTC,CASNGQGGGYTF
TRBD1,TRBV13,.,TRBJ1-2,TGTGCCAGCAGCTTCCAAAGGACAGGGACCAGTGGCTACACCTTC,CASSFQRTGTSGYTF
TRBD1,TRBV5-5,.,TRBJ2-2,TGTGCCAGCAGCGGGGCCGGACAGGGACGAACCGGGGAGCTGTTTTTT,CASSGAGQGRTGELFF
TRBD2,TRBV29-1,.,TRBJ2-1,TGCAGCGTCCGGACTAGATATGAGCAGTTCTTC,CSVRTRYEQFF
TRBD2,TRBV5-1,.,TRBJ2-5,TGCGCCAGCAGCGGAACTAGCGGGAGTGATGTAGAGACCCAGTACTTC,CASSGTSGSDVETQYF
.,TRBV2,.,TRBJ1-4,TGTGCCAGCAGAACCGAGGCAAGGGGTAATGAAAAACTGTTTTTT,CASRTEARGNEKLFF
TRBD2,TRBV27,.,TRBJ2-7,TGTGCCAGCAGTTTAGGGACTAGCGGGGTTTACGAGCAGTACTTC,CASSLGTSGVYEQYF
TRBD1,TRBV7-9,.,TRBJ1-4,TGTGCCAGCAGGGCCCCCGGGACAGGGGGCAAGGGAGCTAATGAAAAACTGTTTTTT,CASRAPGTGGKGANEKLFF
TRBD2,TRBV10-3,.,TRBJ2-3,TGTGCCATCCACCGCAGCGGGGGGCACACAGATACGCAGTATTTT,CAIHRSGGHTDTQYF
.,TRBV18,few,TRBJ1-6,TGTGCCAGCTCACCGGTCAGGTCGGATTCACCCCTCCACTTT,CASSPVRSDSPLHF
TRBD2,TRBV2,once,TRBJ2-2,TGTGCCAGCACCCCTGCGCGGTTCGGGGGGGATTCCGGGGAGCTGTTTTTT,CASTPARFGGDSGELFF
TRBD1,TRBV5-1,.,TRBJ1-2,TGCGCCAGCAGCTTGGATCCGACAGGGGGCGCCTATGGCTACACCTTC,CASSLDPTGGAYGYTF
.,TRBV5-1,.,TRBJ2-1,TGCGCCAGCAGCTTGGGTACAGCCCGCAATGAGCAGTTCTTC,CASSLGTARNEQFF
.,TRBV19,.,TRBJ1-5,TGTGCCAGTAGTCCCCAGGTGAATCAGCCCCAGCATTTT,CASSPQVNQPQHF
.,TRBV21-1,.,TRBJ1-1,TGTGCCCGCCTCCGGGGGGCCACTGAAGCTTTCTTT,CARLRGATEAFF
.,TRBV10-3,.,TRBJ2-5,TGTGCCATCAGTGAGCCACAGCTCGAAGAGACCCAGTACTTC,CAISEPQLEETQYF
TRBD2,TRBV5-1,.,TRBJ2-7,TGCGCCAGCAGCCTGGGGACTAGCGGGGAAAAGAGAACGTACGAGCAGTACTTC,CASSLGTSGEKRTYEQYF
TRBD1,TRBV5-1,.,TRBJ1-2,TGCGCCAGCAGGGGTGACAGGGGGCTTGAGTATGGCTACACCTTC,CASRGDRGLEYGYTF
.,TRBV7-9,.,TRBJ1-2,TGTGCCAGCAGCCAGGGAGGTGGGGGGATCTATGGCTACACCTTC,CASSQGGGGIYGYTF
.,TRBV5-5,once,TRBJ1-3,TGTGCCAGCAGCTTGGGAGAGCCCAATCCACATTTT,CASSLGEPNPHF
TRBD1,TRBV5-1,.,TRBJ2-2,TGCGCCAGCAACAGGGGGGACACCGGGGAGCTGTTTTTT,CASNRGDTGELFF
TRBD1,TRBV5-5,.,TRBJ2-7,TGTGCCAGCAGCTTGGCGGGGACAGGGGAATACGAGCAGTACTTC,CASSLAGTGEYEQYF
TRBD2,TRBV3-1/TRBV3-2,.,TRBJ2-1,TGTGCCAGCAGCCAGCAACTAGCGGGAGGGGGTGAGCAGTTCTTC,CASSQQLAGGGEQFF